This TCR beta chain is from a study of blood T cell repertoires in COVID-19. Study-level background: Samples representing acute and convalescent COVID-19 were sourced from the United States, Italy and Spain. From T cells, B-cell-depleted T cells, or PBMCs came the material, which was cDNA or gDNA.

Looked up from germline, CDR1 is MNHNY and CDR2 is SVGAGI (reference sequence). Trimming took off 6 bases at V and 4 bases at J, with 16 bases between the two ends. This CDR3 is built from 16 residues. Per the original data handling: From reference gene primer amplification, estimates of nucleated cell counts were derived. Here immunoSEQ multiplex PCR was the method, and the copy in TCRdb shows in-frame clones only, minus some. That table supplies the V and J calls and clone size; D and trimming were determined from the DNA. The top ten hold around 50% of the sample, which has around 50,000 clones, around 80% seen once.

This clonotype was obtained from a man in his sixties or seventies with acute or convalescent COVID-19. Sequences were obtained from peripheral blood. The genes are TRBV6-6 and TRBJ2-6; D is perhaps TRBD2 (6 bases). The CDR3 DNA is TGTGCCAGCAGGATACTAGCATCATCAGGGGCCAACGTCCTGACTTTC. This gives the protein CASRILASSGANVLTF.